Listed here are 31 T cell receptor beta chains from one sample, sequenced in a study of technical replicates of blood from several donors. Only in-frame clones appear in the TCRdb table, and some are missing; sequencing was by immunoSEQ multiplex PCR. The sample lists 15,000 to 18,000 clones; 70% to 90% were seen once. Sequenced sample: PBMCs. These receptors originate from a human donor in good health.

The chain recombines TRBV2 with TRBJ1-2, with D perhaps matching TRBD1 (5 bases). The CDR3 is made up of 15 amino acids. Germline lookup yields CDR1 SNHLY and CDR2 FYNNEI. V lost 0 bases to trimming and J lost 4 bases, with 12 bases between them. The CDR3 DNA sequence: TGTGCCAGCAGTGAAGCGCTTTCAGGGATCTATGGCTACACCTTC. Translating gives CASSEALSGIYGYTF.

CDR3 coding DNA: TGCGCCAGCAGCAGAGAGACGTCCCGGGACAGGTTCGAGCAGTACTTC. Translating it yields CASSRETSRDRFEQYF. The chain recombines TRBV5-1 with TRBJ2-7, with 8 bases matching TRBD1. Germline lookup yields CDR1 SGHRS and CDR2 YFSETQ. The CDR3 contains 16 residues. After removal of 4 bases from V and 6 bases from J, the junction contained 15 bases not matched to a gene.

Only a few counts were recorded for this clone. The rearrangement uses TRBV6-6 and TRBJ1-1; D is possibly TRBD1 (6 bases). Germline CDR1 is MNHNY and CDR2 is SVGAGI (reference sequence). V gave up 4 bases and J gave up 3 bases, with 15 bases separating them. The CDR3 consists of 15 residues. This chain's CDR3 is CASSSHRDKHTEAFF. The DNA of the CDR3 is TGTGCCAGCAGTTCTCATCGGGACAAACACACTGAAGCTTTCTTT.

This clone has a handful of counts. The CDR3 DNA reads TGTGCCAGCAGCCAGGGACAATACACCATATATTTT. This translates into CASSQGQYTIYF. The chain recombines TRBV5-4 with TRBJ1-3; a possible D gene is TRBD1 (6 bases). With 4 bases removed from V and 8 bases from J, the gap between germline ends came to 10 bases. The CDR3 has 12 amino acids. Germline V CDR1 and CDR2: SGHNT, YYREEE (reference sequence).

CDR3 sequence reads: CASSVDRGNTDTQYF. The CDR3 DNA is TGTGCCAGCAGCGTCGACAGGGGAAACACAGATACGCAGTATTTT. The chain carries TRBV9 and TRBJ2-3; 8 bases line up with TRBD1. This CDR3 comprises 15 residues. Germline CDR1 SGDLS, CDR2 YYNGEE. Trimming at V came to 2 bases and at J to 2 bases, leaving 4 bases not matched to a gene.

The CDR3 sequence is CASSYDREQYF. In DNA, the CDR3 is TGTGCCAGCAGCTATGACAGGGAGCAGTACTTC. The rearrangement joins TRBV5-6 to TRBJ2-7, with a weak D call TRBD1 (6 bases). Trimming stripped 3 bases from V and 7 bases from J, with 8 bases between. CDR3 length equals 11 residues. Germline loops: CDR1 SGHDT, CDR2 YYEEEE.

J is TRBJ2-3 and V is TRBV27; 9 nucleotides align to TRBD2. Germline V gene lookup returns CDR1 MNHEY and CDR2 SMNVEV (reference sequence). The CDR3 has 15 amino acids. The V and J ends lost 7 bases and 5 bases, in that order; junction bases with no gene match: 10. The CDR3: CASMREGGRGDTQYF. The CDR3, as DNA: TGTGCCAGCATGCGGGAGGGCGGCAGAGGAGATACGCAGTATTTT.

V usage is TRBV27 and J usage is TRBJ2-7; D is possibly TRBD1 (6 bases). The CDR3 runs to 13 residues. CDR1 is MNHEY and CDR2 is SMNVEV in the germline V gene (reference sequence). V lost 2 bases and J lost 5, with 10 bases in between. The CDR3 DNA follows: TGTGCCAGCAGTTTAAACAGGGCAGACGAGCAGTACTTC. Its translation is CASSLNRADEQYF.

The V call is TRBV7-9, the J call TRBJ2-7; TRBD1 matches at 10 bases. The CDR3 runs to 15 residues. Germline V lookup: CDR1 SEHNR, CDR2 FQNEAQ (reference sequence). With 6 bases clipped from V and 1 base from J, the junction kept 6 bases outside the gene matches. In nucleotides, the CDR3 is TGTGCCAGCAGTCGACAGGGGGCCTATTCCTACGAGCAGTACTTC. This gives the protein CASSRQGAYSYEQYF.

This clone was picked up one time. The genes are TRBV9 and TRBJ2-7; D possibly corresponds to TRBD2 (5 bases). Germline lookup yields CDR1 SGDLS and CDR2 YYNGEE. Between the trimmed V and J ends, which lost 3 bases and 5 bases, there was a span of 18 bases. The CDR3 is made up of 15 amino acids. The chain's CDR3 is CASSASGGPSDEQYF. In DNA, the CDR3 is TGTGCCAGCAGCGCCTCGGGCGGGCCAAGCGACGAGCAGTACTTC.

The J gene is TRBJ2-2, the V gene TRBV19; the match to TRBD1 covers 7 bases. CDR3 length equals 18 residues. The germline CDR1 and CDR2 sequences are LNHDA and SQIVND (reference sequence). Germline trimming cut 9 bases from V and 0 bases from J; bases unmatched to any gene: 16. The CDR3 loop is CASTQLRVGTANTGELFF. In DNA form, the CDR3 reads TGTGCCAGCACTCAACTAAGGGTCGGGACAGCGAACACCGGGGAGCTGTTTTTT.

The chain is built from TRBV7-9 and TRBJ2-4; 12 nucleotides align to TRBD2. The CDR3 sequence is 16 residues long. Germline V gene sequence: CDR1 SEHNR, CDR2 FQNEAQ (reference sequence). V gave up 5 bases and J gave up 6 bases; unmatched junction bases: 8. DNA for the CDR3: TGTGCCAGCAGCGCCAGACTAGCGGGAGCTTTAAACATTCAGTACTTC. Its protein is CASSARLAGALNIQYF.

The sample holds one count of this clone. The chain is built from TRBV5-6 and TRBJ2-2, with TRBD2 as a possible D gene (6 bases). The CDR3 is made up of 16 amino acids. Germline V CDR1 and CDR2: SGHDT, YYEEEE. The V gene lost 3 bases and the J gene lost 0 bases, with 12 bases spanning the gap. The CDR3: CASSWWTTSNTGELFF. The CDR3 coding sequence is TGTGCCAGCAGCTGGTGGACTACCTCGAACACCGGGGAGCTGTTTTTT.

The chain joins TRBV2 to TRBJ1-1; D uncertain. Germline loops: CDR1 SNHLY, CDR2 FYNNEI. The CDR3 covers 13 residues. Deletions cut 4 bases from V and 1 base from J, with 7 bases between. In DNA, the CDR3 is TGTGCCAGCAGTGTATCACAGAACACTGAAGCTTTCTTT. Its protein product is CASSVSQNTEAFF. The full variable domain, its missing parts supplied by reference TRBV2 and TRBJ1-1, is EPEVTQTPSHQVTQMGQEVILRCVPISNHLYFYWYRQILGQKVEFLVSFYNNEISEKSEIFDDQFSVERPDGSNFTLKIRSTKLEDSAMYFCASSVSQNTEAFFGQGTRLTVV.

This chain connects TRBV7-9 to TRBJ2-7; tentatively, D is TRBD2 (7 bases). V shed 6 bases and J shed 5 bases, with 29 bases lying between them. The CDR3 consists of 18 residues. Looked up from germline, CDR1 is SEHNR and CDR2 is FQNEAQ (reference sequence). The CDR3 sequence is CASRPGGWGGRVSDEQYF. The CDR3 DNA is TGTGCCAGCAGACCCGGGGGATGGGGGGGCCGAGTGTCGGACGAGCAGTACTTC.

The chain couples TRBV27 to TRBJ2-3; D gene uncertain. Germline lookup yields CDR1 MNHEY and CDR2 SMNVEV (reference sequence). The V and J ends lost 1 base and 2 bases respectively, with 10 bases between them. The CDR3 is 15 amino acids. This CDR3 is CASSLFNSFTDTQYF. The DNA for the CDR3 is TGTGCCAGCAGTTTATTTAATAGTTTCACAGATACGCAGTATTTT.

V gene TRBV6-1 combines with J gene TRBJ2-7; 8 bases agree with TRBD2. CDR1 MNHNS and CDR2 SASEGT come from the germline V gene. V was clipped by 5 bases and J by 1 base; unmatched bases: 4. The CDR3 has 14 amino acids. The CDR3 DNA sequence: TGTGCCAGCAGTTTCAGCGGGAGTTCCTACGAGCAGTACTTC. Residues: CASSFSGSSYEQYF.

The chain employs TRBV27 and TRBJ2-7, with TRBD1 matching 9 bases. The CDR3 totals 14 residues. V lost 4 bases, J lost 1 base, and 2 bases stayed unmatched. Per the germline V gene, CDR1 is MNHEY and CDR2 is SMNVEV (reference sequence). CDR3: CASSWGQGSYEQYF. DNA for the CDR3: TGTGCCAGCAGTTGGGGACAGGGATCCTACGAGCAGTACTTC.

This clone was found once. The chain carries TRBV27 and TRBJ1-4, with 11 bases that match TRBD1. The CDR3 totals 15 residues. In germline, CDR1 is MNHEY, CDR2 SMNVEV (reference sequence). Germline trimming cut 0 bases from V and 8 bases from J; bases unmatched to any gene: 2. CDR3 nucleotide sequence: TGTGCCAGCAGTTTATCGGACAGGGGGCGGGAAAAACTGTTTTTT. It encodes CASSLSDRGREKLFF.

The rearrangement uses TRBV5-1 and TRBJ2-5; 8 bases are shared with TRBD1. From germline, CDR1 is SGHRS and CDR2 YFSETQ. The CDR3 covers 13 residues. The V segment lost 5 bases and the J segment 5 bases; nucleotides outside the gene matches: 5. CDR3 sequence reads: CASSFTGGETQYF. The DNA for the CDR3 is TGCGCCAGCAGTTTCACAGGGGGGGAGACCCAGTACTTC.

This clone was seen only a few times. The V and J genes are TRBV19 and TRBJ1-5; the match to TRBD1 covers 8 bases. The trim removed 5 bases at V and 5 bases at J, leaving 2 bases unmatched. The germline V gene has CDR1 LNHDA and CDR2 SQIVND (reference sequence). The CDR3 covers 13 residues. The CDR3 region has the DNA TGTGCCAGTAGTTTGGACAGGGATCAGCCCCAGCATTTT. Protein: CASSLDRDQPQHF.

This chain connects TRBV28 to TRBJ2-7; TRBD2 matches 12 bases. J gave up 2 bases and V 6 bases, and 8 bases lay outside the gene matches. The CDR3 is made up of 16 amino acids. In germline, CDR1 is MDHEN, CDR2 SYDVKM. The CDR3 loop reads CASSLTRLAGAYEQYF. The CDR3 region has the DNA TGTGCCAGCAGCCTGACAAGACTAGCGGGAGCCTACGAGCAGTACTTC.

The chain couples TRBV10-2 to TRBJ2-1; 9 bases fit TRBD2. Germline V gene data show CDR1 as WSHSY and CDR2 as SAAADI. The CDR3 spans 19 residues. Trimming at V came to 7 bases and at J to 0 bases, leaving 16 bases not matched to a gene. The CDR3: CASTSVSGGRGSSYNEQFF. The CDR3 DNA is TGCGCCAGCACTAGTGTATCAGGCGGGAGGGGAAGCTCCTACAATGAGCAGTTCTTC.

As DNA, the CDR3 is TGTGCCAGCAGCCCACGGGGGGGCTCTGGAAACACCATATATTTT. As protein: CASSPRGGSGNTIYF. The chain uses TRBV27 and TRBJ1-3; possibly TRBD1 for D (5 bases). CDR3 length: 15 residues. V lost 6 bases and J lost 0, with 12 bases in between. In germline, CDR1 is MNHEY, CDR2 SMNVEV (reference sequence).

CDR3 region: CASSLVRGYETQYF. In nucleotides, the CDR3 is TGTGCCAGCAGCTTAGTTAGGGGGTACGAGACCCAGTACTTC. This chain joins TRBV7-9 and TRBJ2-5; tentative D call: TRBD1 (6 bases). The V gene lost 1 base and the J gene lost 5 bases, with 11 bases spanning the gap. CDR1 and CDR2 (germline): SEHNR, FQNEAQ (reference sequence). This CDR3 region has 14 residues.

V usage is TRBV5-1 and J usage is TRBJ2-2, with D hard to call. Trimming took 4 bases from V and 4 from J, leaving 11 bases between them. Germline CDR1 is SGHRS and CDR2 is YFSETQ. This CDR3 spans 14 amino acids. The CDR3: CASSQDVGTGELFF. The DNA for the CDR3 is TGCGCCAGCAGCCAGGATGTGGGCACCGGGGAGCTGTTTTTT.

This clone was found once. This chain joins TRBV7-9 and TRBJ1-1; D is undetermined. CDR1 is SEHNR and CDR2 is FQNEAQ in the germline V gene (reference sequence). This CDR3 region has 11 residues. Trimming pared 1 base from V and 6 bases from J, leaving 3 bases between. DNA for the CDR3: TGTGCCAGCAGCTTAGTAGCTGAAGCTTTCTTT. Protein product: CASSLVAEAFF.

V usage is TRBV5-1 and J usage is TRBJ2-5, with D possibly being TRBD1 (5 bases). This CDR3 has 13 amino acids. CDR1 is SGHRS, CDR2 YFSETQ, per germline. Trimming left V 0 bases short and J 3 bases short, with 6 bases between. For the CDR3, the DNA is TGCGCCAGCAGCTTGGACAGGAAAGAGACCCAGTACTTC. The encoded protein is CASSLDRKETQYF.

The V call is TRBV7-2, the J call TRBJ1-2, with D perhaps TRBD1 (5 bases). V was shortened by 0 bases and J by 3 bases, with 8 bases between the two germline ends. The CDR3 runs 14 residues. Germline CDR1 and CDR2: SGHTA and FQGNSA. The CDR3 bases are TGTGCCAGCAGCTTAGCACAGGCCTACTATGGCTACACCTTC. Translated, it gives CASSLAQAYYGYTF. The full variable domain, its missing parts supplied by reference TRBV7-2 and TRBJ1-2, is GAGVSQSPSNKVTEKGKDVELRCDPISGHTALYWYRQSLGQGLEFLIYFQGNSAPDKSGLPSDRFSAERTGGSVSTLTIQRTQQEDSAVYLCASSLAQAYYGYTFGSGTRLTVV.

The chain combines TRBV7-9 with TRBJ2-1; D is undetermined. Trimming pared 3 bases from V and 9 bases from J, leaving 12 bases between. Germline loops: CDR1 SEHNR, CDR2 FQNEAQ (reference sequence). This CDR3 comprises 13 residues. The CDR3 DNA reads as TGTGCCAGCAGCTTCTCCGGGTTTAGTGAGCAGTTCTTC. It encodes CASSFSGFSEQFF.

J is TRBJ2-1 and V is TRBV19; the match to TRBD2 covers 8 bases. The CDR3 runs 15 residues. V lost 3 bases to trimming and J lost 5 bases; unmatched junction nucleotides: 6. Germline V gene data show CDR1 as LNHDA and CDR2 as SQIVND (reference sequence). CDR3 nucleotides: TGTGCCAGTAGTATCGCCCAGCGGGAGAACAATGAGCAGTTCTTC. This translates into CASSIAQRENNEQFF.